This T cell receptor (beta chain) comes out of a study of blood T cell repertoires in COVID-19. This CDR3 comprises 17 residues. The germline V gene has CDR1 SGHAT and CDR2 FQNNGV. The trim removed 0 bases at V and 2 bases at J, leaving 7 bases unmatched. As processed by the authors: Nucleated cell counts were estimated from reference gene primer amplification. TCRdb keeps only in-frame clones here, not all; method: immunoSEQ multiplex PCR. The DNA gave D and trimming, while V, J and clone size come from that table. This sample yields 90,000 or so clones, of which around 93% are seen a single time; around 1.8% belongs to the top ten.

The sample comprised peripheral blood. This sequence joins TRBV11-2 and TRBJ2-3; 8 positions match TRBD2. The clonotype originates from a human donor with active COVID-19. The donor label of this sample is uncertain. DNA of the CDR3: TGTGCCAGCAGCTTAGATCGCGGGGGGCCCCCCACAGATACGCAGTATTTT. Protein sequence: CASSLDRGGPPTDTQYF.